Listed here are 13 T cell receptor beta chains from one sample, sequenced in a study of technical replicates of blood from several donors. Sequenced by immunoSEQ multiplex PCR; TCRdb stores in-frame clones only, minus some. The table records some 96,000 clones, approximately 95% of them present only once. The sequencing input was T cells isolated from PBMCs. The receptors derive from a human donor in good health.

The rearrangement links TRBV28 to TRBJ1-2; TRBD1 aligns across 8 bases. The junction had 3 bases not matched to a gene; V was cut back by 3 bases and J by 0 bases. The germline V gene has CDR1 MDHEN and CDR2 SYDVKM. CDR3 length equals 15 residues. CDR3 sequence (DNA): TGTGCCAGCAGTTTGGACAGGGAGACTAACTATGGCTACACCTTC. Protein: CASSLDRETNYGYTF.

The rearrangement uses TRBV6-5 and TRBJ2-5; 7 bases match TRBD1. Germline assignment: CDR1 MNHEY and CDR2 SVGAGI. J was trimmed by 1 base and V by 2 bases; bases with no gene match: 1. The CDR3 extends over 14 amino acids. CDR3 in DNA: TGTGCCAGCAGTTACAACAGGGGCCAAGAGACCCAGTACTTC. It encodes CASSYNRGQETQYF.

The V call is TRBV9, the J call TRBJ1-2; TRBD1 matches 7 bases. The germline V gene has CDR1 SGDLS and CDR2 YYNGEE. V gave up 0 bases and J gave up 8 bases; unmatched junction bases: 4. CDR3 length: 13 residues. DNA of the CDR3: TGTGCCAGCAGCGTAGGAGACAGGGCGGGCTACACCTTC. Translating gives CASSVGDRAGYTF.

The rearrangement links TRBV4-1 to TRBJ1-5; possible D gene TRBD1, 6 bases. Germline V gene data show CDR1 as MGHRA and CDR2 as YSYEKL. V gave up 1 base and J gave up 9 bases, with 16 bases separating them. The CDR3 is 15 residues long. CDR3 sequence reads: CASSQGHREVWPQHF. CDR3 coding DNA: TGCGCCAGCAGCCAAGGCCACAGGGAAGTGTGGCCCCAGCATTTT.

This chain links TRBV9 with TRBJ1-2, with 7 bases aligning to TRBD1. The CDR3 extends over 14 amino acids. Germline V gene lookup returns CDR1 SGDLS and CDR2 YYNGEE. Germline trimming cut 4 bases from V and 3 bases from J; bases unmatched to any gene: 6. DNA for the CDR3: TGTGCCAGCAGCCCTTTCGGGACAGACTATGGCTACACCTTC. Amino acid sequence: CASSPFGTDYGYTF.

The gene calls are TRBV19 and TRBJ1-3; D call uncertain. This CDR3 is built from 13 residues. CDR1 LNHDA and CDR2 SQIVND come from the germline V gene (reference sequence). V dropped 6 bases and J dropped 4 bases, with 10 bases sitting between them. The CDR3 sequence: CASRSLSGNTIYF. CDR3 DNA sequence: TGTGCCAGTAGAAGTCTATCCGGAAACACCATATATTTT.

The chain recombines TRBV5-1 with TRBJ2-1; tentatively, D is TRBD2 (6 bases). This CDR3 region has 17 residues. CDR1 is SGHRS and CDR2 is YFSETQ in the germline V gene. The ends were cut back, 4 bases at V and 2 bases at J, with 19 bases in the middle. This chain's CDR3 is CASSPAHQAGTYNEQFF. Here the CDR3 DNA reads TGCGCCAGCAGCCCGGCGCACCAAGCGGGCACCTACAATGAGCAGTTCTTC.

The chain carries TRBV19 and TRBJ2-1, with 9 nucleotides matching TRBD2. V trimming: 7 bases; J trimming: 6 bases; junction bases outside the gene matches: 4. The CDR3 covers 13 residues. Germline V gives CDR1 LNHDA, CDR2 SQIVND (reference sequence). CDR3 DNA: TGTGCCAGTAAACTAGCGGGCCTCAATGAGCAGTTCTTC. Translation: CASKLAGLNEQFF. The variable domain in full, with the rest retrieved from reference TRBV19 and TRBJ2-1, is DGGITQSPKYLFRKEGQNVTLSCEQNLNHDAMYWYRQDPGQGLRLIYYSQIVNDFQKGDIAEGYSVSREKKESFPLTVTSAQKNPTAFYLCASKLAGLNEQFFGPGTRLTVL.

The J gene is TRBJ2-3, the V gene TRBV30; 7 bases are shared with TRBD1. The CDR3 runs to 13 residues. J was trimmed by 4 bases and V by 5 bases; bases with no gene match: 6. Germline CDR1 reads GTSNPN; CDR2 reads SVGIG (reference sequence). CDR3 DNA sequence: TGTGCCTGGGCCGACAGGGCGGCAGATACGCAGTATTTT. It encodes CAWADRAADTQYF. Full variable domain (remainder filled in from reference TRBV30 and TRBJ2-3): SQTIHQWPATLVQPVGSPLSLECTVEGTSNPNLYWYRQAAGRGLQLLFYSVGIGQISSEVPQNLSASRPQDRQFILSSKKLLLSDSGFYLCAWADRAADTQYFGPGTRLTVL.

CDR3 coding DNA: TGTGCCAGCTCGGGGGACAGGCTTTCATTCACTGAAGCTTTCTTT. The encoded protein is CASSGDRLSFTEAFF. The J gene is TRBJ1-1, the V gene TRBV18, with 8 bases lining up with TRBD1. The CDR3 length is 15 residues. Trimming removed 6 bases from V and 4 bases from J; junction bases left unmatched: 10. Germline V gives CDR1 KGHSH, CDR2 LQKENI. Full variable domain (rest looked up from reference TRBV18 and TRBJ1-1): NAGVMQNPRHLVRRRGQEARLRCSPMKGHSHVYWYRQLPEEGLKFMVYLQKENIIDESGMPKERFSAEFPKEGPSILRIQQVVRGDSAAYFCASSGDRLSFTEAFFGQGTRLTVV.

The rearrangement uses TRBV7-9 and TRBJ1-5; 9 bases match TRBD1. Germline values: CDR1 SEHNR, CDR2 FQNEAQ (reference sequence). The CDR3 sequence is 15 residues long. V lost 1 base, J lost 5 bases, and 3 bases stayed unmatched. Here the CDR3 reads CASSLGTGVYQPQHF. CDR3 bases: TGTGCCAGCAGCTTAGGGACAGGGGTATATCAGCCCCAGCATTTT.

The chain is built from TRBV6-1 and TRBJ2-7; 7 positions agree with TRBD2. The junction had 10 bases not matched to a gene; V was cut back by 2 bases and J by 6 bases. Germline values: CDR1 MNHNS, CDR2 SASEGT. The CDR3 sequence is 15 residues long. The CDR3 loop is CASSELGRGRGEQYF. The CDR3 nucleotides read TGTGCCAGCAGTGAATTGGGGCGCGGGAGAGGCGAGCAGTACTTC.

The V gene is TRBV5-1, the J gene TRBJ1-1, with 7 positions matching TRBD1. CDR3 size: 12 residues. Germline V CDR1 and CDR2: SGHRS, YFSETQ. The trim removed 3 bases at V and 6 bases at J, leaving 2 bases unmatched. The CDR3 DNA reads TGCGCCAGCAGCTACACAGGGGCTGAAGCTTTCTTT. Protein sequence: CASSYTGAEAFF.